This T cell receptor beta chain was recorded in a study of cytomegalovirus exposure and HLA in healthy donors. The overall study: It was reported in a later analysis that the 95 to 150 validation repertoires used the same platform as the 550 to 850 first-cohort repertoires.

The V and J ends lost 7 bases and 5 bases respectively, with 11 bases between them. Germline CDR1 WSHSY, CDR2 SAAADI. The CDR3 spans 13 residues. Assay: immunoSEQ multiplex PCR; the TCRdb copy retains only in-frame clones and omits some. The top ten hold roughly 2.8% of the sample, which has 170,000 or so clones, more than 65% seen once. The clonotype was recovered from a woman in her late teens or twenties in good health and CMV-seropositive. The chain uses TRBV10-2 and TRBJ1-4, with D maybe TRBD1 (5 bases). The sequenced material came from PBMCs. The CDR3 spells CASTKGWNEKLFF. The CDR3 DNA is TGCGCCAGCACTAAGGGGTGGAATGAAAAACTGTTTTTT.